The clone carrying this T cell receptor beta chain showed up many times. What was amplified from RNA transcripts were TCR beta CDR3 regions. The HTBI set primed first-round TCR CDR3 RT-PCR. Via MiXCR, TCRdb re-called the multiplex PCR reads, giving one row per CDR3 protein. The repertoire holds approximately 620,000 distinct CDR3 sequences, with 11% to 15% as singletons. The V gene's germline CDR1 is MDHEN and CDR2 SYDVKM. V lost 6 bases and J 7 bases, leaving 18 bases between the germline ends. The CDR3 covers 14 residues. This sample is part of a study of T cells in Graves' hyperthyroidism and ophthalmopathy. Overall study: Initial diagnosis, before any treatment, was when peripheral blood was collected.

Diagnosis relied on clinical symptoms, serum thyroxine and TRAb, thyroid ultrasound and orbital computed tomography. The sample consisted of blood. The receptor was derived from a woman aged 25 to 39 with Graves' hyperthyroidism that later progressed to Graves' ophthalmopathy. The chain couples TRBV28 to TRBJ1-1; TRBD1 might be the D (5 bases). CDR3 coding DNA: TGTGCCAGCAGGGCACGGGACGGACGAGTTGAAGCTTTCTTT. Translated, it gives CASRARDGRVEAFF.